This TCR beta chain comes out of a study of CD8 T cells in ankylosing spondylitis. Libraries for TCR beta were made by quantitative 5'-RACE with molecular barcodes. TCRdb passed the 5' RACE reads through MiXCR, listing each CDR3 protein once. The table records nearly 350,000 distinct CDR3 sequences, over 12% of them present only once. Turning to this clonotype: The antigen remains unidentified.

Whole-study results and caveats: Matched ankylosing spondylitis synovial fluid reportedly showed significant enrichment of disease-linked clones. Characteristic, it appeared, of ankylosing spondylitis blood was a TCR beta motif of about eight highly homologous variants.

The CDR3 runs to 14 residues. With V trimmed by 4 bases and J by 4 bases, 2 bases remained unmatched. CDR1 is LGHDT and CDR2 is YNNKEL in the germline V gene (reference sequence). The TCR comes from a male donor with ankylosing spondylitis or in good health (not recorded which). The chain links TRBV3-1 to TRBJ2-2; TRBD2 aligns across 8 bases. The sample comprised blood, either unsorted or a sorted T cell fraction (not recorded which). The CDR3 sequence is CASSPGGGTGELFF. The CDR3 nucleotides are TGTGCCAGCAGCCCGGGGGGGGGCACCGGGGAGCTGTTTTTT. The full variable domain, completed using reference TRBV3-1 and TRBJ2-2, is DTAVSQTPKYLVTQMGNDKSIKCEQNLGHDTMYWYKQDSKKFLKIMFSYNNKELIINETVPNRFSPKSPDKAHLNLHINSLELGDSAVYFCASSPGGGTGELFFGEGSRLTVL.